The 5 T cell receptor beta chains listed next were all sequenced from one sample in a study of CD8 T cells in Susac syndrome. Roughly 0.5 to 1 ug RNA was reverse transcribed with random hexamers. MiXCR, applied by TCRdb to the immunoSEQ multiplex PCR reads, yields one record per CDR3 protein. The table lists under 200,000 distinct CDR3 sequences, 91% of them singletons. The sample was CD4+ T cells from PBMCs. Source of these receptors: a human donor with Susac syndrome.

V usage is TRBV2 and J usage is TRBJ1-2; TRBD1 matches at 8 bases. Germline-derived CDR1 and CDR2 are SNHLY and FYNNEI. This CDR3 comprises 14 residues. Trimming removed 3 bases from V and 7 bases from J; junction bases left unmatched: 7. DNA for the CDR3: TGTGCCAGCAGTGATTGGCAGGGGGCAGCTGGCTACACCTTC. This encodes CASSDWQGAAGYTF.

This rearrangement joins TRBV20-1 to TRBJ2-3; D could derive from TRBD1 or TRBD2 (5 bases each). Germline V gene data show CDR1 as DFQATT and CDR2 as SNEGSKA (reference sequence). The CDR3 has 14 amino acids. V lost 5 bases, J lost 2 bases, and 14 bases lay in between. CDR3 amino acids: CSALGRRNTDTQYF. CDR3 DNA: TGCAGTGCTTTGGGACGGAGAAACACAGATACGCAGTATTTT.

This chain joins TRBV27 and TRBJ2-1, with TRBD1 matching 7 bases. Trimming at V came to 6 bases and at J to 8 bases, leaving 10 bases not matched to a gene. The V gene's germline CDR1 is MNHEY and CDR2 SMNVEV (reference sequence). The CDR3 runs 14 residues. The CDR3 sequence is CASSLGGPLDEQFF. CDR3 coding DNA: TGTGCCAGCAGCTTAGGGGGCCCCTTGGATGAGCAGTTCTTC.

This sequence joins TRBV24-1 and TRBJ2-5; the D gene is possibly TRBD1 (5 bases). Germline V gene lookup returns CDR1 KGHDR and CDR2 SFDVKD. The germline V and J ends were trimmed by 5 bases and 7 bases, with 13 bases remaining between them. The CDR3 has 13 amino acids. The CDR3 coding sequence is TGTGCCACCAGTGCGGCCAGCACAGGGACCCAGTACTTC. Amino acids: CATSAASTGTQYF.

This sequence joins TRBV5-4 and TRBJ2-5; possible D gene TRBD1, 6 bases. The germline V and J ends were trimmed by 2 bases and 2 bases, with 10 bases remaining between them. The germline V gene has CDR1 SGHNT and CDR2 YYREEE (reference sequence). The CDR3 length is 14 residues. Here the CDR3 reads CASSFNRAQETQYF. The CDR3 DNA reads as TGTGCCAGCAGCTTCAACAGGGCGCAAGAGACCCAGTACTTC.